The sequence of this T cell receptor (beta chain) was determined in a study of control samples from healthy donors and cancer patients. Assay: immunoSEQ multiplex PCR; the TCRdb copy retains only in-frame clones and omits some. Counted here are some 170,000 clones, 94% occurring once; the ten biggest clones make up around 15%. V shed 4 bases and J 2 bases; nucleotides not matched to a gene: 5. This CDR3 is built from 14 residues. Germline assignment: CDR1 SGHRS and CDR2 YFSETQ. The sequencing input was PBMCs. J is TRBJ2-7 and V is TRBV5-1; 8 bases line up with TRBD2. The origin of this receptor is a man between 60 and 70 years old with colorectal cancer. CDR3 loop: CASSISGGAYEQYF. The CDR3, as DNA: TGCGCCAGCAGCATAAGCGGGGGTGCCTACGAGCAGTACTTC.